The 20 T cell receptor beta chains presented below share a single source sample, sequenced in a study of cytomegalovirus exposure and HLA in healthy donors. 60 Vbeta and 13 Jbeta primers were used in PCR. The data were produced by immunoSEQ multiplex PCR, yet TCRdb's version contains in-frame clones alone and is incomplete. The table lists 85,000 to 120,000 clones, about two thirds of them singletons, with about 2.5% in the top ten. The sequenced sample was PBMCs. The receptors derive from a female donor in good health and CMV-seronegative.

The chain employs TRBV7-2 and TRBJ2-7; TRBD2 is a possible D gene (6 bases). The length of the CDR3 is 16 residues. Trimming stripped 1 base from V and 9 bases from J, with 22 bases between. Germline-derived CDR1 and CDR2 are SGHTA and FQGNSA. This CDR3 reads CASSLGLLSWTIPQYF. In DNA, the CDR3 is TGTGCCAGCAGCTTAGGGCTGTTGAGTTGGACTATCCCGCAGTACTTC.

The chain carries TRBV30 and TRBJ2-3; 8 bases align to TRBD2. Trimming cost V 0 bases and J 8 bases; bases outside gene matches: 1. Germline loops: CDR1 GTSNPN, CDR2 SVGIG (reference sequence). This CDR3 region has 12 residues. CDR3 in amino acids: CAWSVLAATQYF. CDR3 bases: TGTGCCTGGAGTGTACTAGCGGCTACGCAGTATTTT.

CDR3 sequence reads: CASSLALWGEDSNQPQHF. In DNA form, the CDR3 reads TGTGCCAGCAGCTTAGCGTTATGGGGGGAGGATAGCAATCAGCCCCAGCATTTT. This sequence joins TRBV7-6 and TRBJ1-5; TRBD1 might be the D (5 bases). Germline assignment: CDR1 SGHVS and CDR2 FNYEAQ. Trimming shortened V by 0 bases and J by 0 bases, and 15 bases separated the two germline ends. This CDR3 region has 18 residues.

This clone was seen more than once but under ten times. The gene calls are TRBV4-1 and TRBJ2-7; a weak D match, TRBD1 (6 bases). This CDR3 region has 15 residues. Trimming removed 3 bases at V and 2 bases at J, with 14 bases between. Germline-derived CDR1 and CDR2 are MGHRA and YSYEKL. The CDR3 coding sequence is TGCGCCAGCAGCCAGGGGGCCGGATCTACCTACGAGCAGTACTTC. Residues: CASSQGAGSTYEQYF.

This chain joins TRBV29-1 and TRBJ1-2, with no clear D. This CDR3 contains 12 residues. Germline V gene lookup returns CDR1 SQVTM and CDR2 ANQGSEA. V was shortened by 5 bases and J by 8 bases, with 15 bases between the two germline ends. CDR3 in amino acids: CSVWTEGGGYTF. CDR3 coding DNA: TGCAGCGTTTGGACTGAAGGCGGGGGCTACACCTTC.

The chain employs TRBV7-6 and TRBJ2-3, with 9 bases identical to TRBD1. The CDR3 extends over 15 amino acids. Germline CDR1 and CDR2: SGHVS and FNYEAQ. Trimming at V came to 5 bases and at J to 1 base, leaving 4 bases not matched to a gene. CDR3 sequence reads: CASSVRTGGTDTQYF. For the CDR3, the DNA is TGTGCCAGCAGCGTCCGGACAGGGGGCACAGATACGCAGTATTTT.

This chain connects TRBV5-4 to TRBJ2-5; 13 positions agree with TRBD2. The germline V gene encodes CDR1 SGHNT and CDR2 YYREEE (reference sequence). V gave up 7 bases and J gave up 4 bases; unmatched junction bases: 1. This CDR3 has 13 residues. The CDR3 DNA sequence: TGTGCCAGCGGACTAGCGGGAGTAGAGACCCAGTACTTC. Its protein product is CASGLAGVETQYF.

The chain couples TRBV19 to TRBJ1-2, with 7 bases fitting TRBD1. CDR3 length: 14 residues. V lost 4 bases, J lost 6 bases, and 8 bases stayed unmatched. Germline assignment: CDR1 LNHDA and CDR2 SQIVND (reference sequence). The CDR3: CASSNLGGADGYTF. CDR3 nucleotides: TGTGCCAGTAGTAACTTAGGGGGCGCGGATGGCTACACCTTC.

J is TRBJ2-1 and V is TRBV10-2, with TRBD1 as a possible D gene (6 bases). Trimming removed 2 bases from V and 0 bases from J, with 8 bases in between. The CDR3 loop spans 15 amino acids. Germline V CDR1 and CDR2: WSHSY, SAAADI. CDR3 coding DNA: TGCGCCAGCAGTGAGCCCAGGGGCTCCTACAATGAGCAGTTCTTC. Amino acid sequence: CASSEPRGSYNEQFF.

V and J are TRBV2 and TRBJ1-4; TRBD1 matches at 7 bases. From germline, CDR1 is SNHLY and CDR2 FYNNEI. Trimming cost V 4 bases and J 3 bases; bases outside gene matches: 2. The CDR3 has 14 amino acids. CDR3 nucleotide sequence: TGTGCCAGCAGTGGAGGGACAGCTAATGAAAAACTGTTTTTT. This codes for CASSGGTANEKLFF.

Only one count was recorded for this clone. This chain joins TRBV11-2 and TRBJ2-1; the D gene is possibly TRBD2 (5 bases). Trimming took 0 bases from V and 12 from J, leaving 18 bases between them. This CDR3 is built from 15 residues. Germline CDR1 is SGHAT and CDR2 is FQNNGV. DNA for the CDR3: TGTGCCAGCAGCTTAGATATTCCCCCCGGGGAAGGGCAGTTCTTC. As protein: CASSLDIPPGEGQFF.

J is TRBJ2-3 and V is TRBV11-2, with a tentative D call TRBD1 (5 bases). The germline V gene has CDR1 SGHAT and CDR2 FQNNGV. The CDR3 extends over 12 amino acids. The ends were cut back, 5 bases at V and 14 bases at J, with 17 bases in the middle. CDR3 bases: TGTGCCAGCAGCCCCCCCAGGGTCCCCATGTATTTT. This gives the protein CASSPPRVPMYF.

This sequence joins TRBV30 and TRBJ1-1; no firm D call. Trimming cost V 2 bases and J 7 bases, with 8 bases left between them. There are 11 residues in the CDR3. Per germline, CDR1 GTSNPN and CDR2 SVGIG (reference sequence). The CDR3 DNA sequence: TGTGCCTGGAGTCCTCAGTATGAAGCTTTCTTT. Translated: CAWSPQYEAFF.

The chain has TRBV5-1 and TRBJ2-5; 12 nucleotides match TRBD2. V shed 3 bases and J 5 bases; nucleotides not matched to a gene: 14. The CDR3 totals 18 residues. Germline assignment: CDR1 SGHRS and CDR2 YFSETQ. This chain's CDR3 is CASSSGLAGPLRGETQYF. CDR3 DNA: TGCGCCAGCAGCTCAGGACTAGCGGGACCCTTGCGGGGGGAGACCCAGTACTTC.

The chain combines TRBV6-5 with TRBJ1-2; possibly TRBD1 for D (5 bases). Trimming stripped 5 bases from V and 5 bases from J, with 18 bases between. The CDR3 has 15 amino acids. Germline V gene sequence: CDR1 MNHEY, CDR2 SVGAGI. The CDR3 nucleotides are TGTGCCAGCAGTCCAGATTGGTCAGGGTTTTATGGCTACACCTTC. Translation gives CASSPDWSGFYGYTF.

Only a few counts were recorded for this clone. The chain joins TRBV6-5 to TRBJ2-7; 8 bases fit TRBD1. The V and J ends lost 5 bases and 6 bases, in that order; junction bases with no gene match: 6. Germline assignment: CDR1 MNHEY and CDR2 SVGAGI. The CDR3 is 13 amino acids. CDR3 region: CASSLRGQGEQYF. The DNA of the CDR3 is TGTGCCAGCAGTCTCAGGGGGCAGGGCGAGCAGTACTTC.

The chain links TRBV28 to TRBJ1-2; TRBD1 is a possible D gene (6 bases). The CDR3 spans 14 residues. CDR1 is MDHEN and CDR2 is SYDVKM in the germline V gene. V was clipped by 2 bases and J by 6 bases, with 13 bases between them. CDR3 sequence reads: CASSLIQGSDGYTF. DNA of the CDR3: TGTGCCAGCAGTTTAATACAGGGATCGGATGGCTACACCTTC.

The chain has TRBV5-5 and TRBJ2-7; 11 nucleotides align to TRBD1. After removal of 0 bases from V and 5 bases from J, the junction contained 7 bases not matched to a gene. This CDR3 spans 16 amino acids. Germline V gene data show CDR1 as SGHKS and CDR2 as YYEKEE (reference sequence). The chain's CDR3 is CASSLGFGTGGNEQYF. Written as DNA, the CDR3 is TGTGCCAGCAGCTTGGGTTTCGGGACAGGGGGTAACGAGCAGTACTTC.

In DNA, the CDR3 is TGTGCCAGCAGGCTAGCGGGAGGCGCGAACACCGGGGAGCTGTTTTTT. Translating it yields CASRLAGGANTGELFF. The V call is TRBV28, the J call TRBJ2-2, with TRBD2 identical over 11 bases. The CDR3 totals 16 residues. Trimming cost V 6 bases and J 0 bases; bases outside gene matches: 3. Germline loops: CDR1 MDHEN, CDR2 SYDVKM.

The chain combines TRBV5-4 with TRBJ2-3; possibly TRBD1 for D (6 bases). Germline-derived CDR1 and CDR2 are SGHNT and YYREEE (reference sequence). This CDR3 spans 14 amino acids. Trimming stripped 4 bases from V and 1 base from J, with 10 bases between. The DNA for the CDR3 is TGTGCCAGCAGCCGACAGGTGGGCACAGATACGCAGTATTTT. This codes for CASSRQVGTDTQYF.